One sample yielded the 14 T cell receptor beta chains listed below, sequenced in a study of cytotoxic CD8 clonotypes in ibrutinib-treated CLL. Here immunoSEQ multiplex PCR was the method, and the copy in TCRdb shows in-frame clones only, minus some. The sample includes roughly 28,000 clones, 85% of them seen just once. Material: PBMCs, obtained after 24 months of ibrutinib treatment. The receptors were gathered from a human donor with chronic lymphocytic leukemia.

The chain links TRBV9 to TRBJ1-4, with TRBD1 matching over 7 bases. CDR3 length: 16 residues. In germline, CDR1 is SGDLS, CDR2 YYNGEE. J lost 4 bases, V lost 0 bases, and 6 bases had no gene match. CDR3 DNA: TGTGCCAGCAGCGTAGAGGGGACAGCTTTTAATGAAAAACTGTTTTTT. Its translation is CASSVEGTAFNEKLFF.

The rearrangement uses TRBV11-1 and TRBJ2-3; D is perhaps TRBD2 (6 bases). V was shortened by 5 bases and J by 1 base, with 13 bases between the two germline ends. CDR1 SGHAT and CDR2 FQDESV come from the germline V gene (reference sequence). This CDR3 is built from 15 residues. The DNA for the CDR3 is TGTGCCAGCAGCCCGTCGGGGGACCGCACAGATACGCAGTATTTT. Translated: CASSPSGDRTDTQYF.

Note on this clone: Given the absence of the conserved phenylalanine or tryptophan at the CDR3 end, a read error is likely. The rearrangement links TRBV28 to TRBJ1-2; D gene unclear. V was cut by 3 bases and J by 4 bases, with 24 bases left in between. Germline lookup yields CDR1 MDHEN and CDR2 SYDVKM. This CDR3 has 18 amino acids. The CDR3 coding sequence is TGTGCCAGCAGTTTTGTTTGGGAGGCCTCACCCTTAACCTATGGCTACACCCTC. Translating it yields CASSFVWEASPLTYGYTL.

The chain has TRBV2 and TRBJ2-2, with 11 bases that match TRBD1. Germline V lookup: CDR1 SNHLY, CDR2 FYNNEI. The length of the CDR3 is 16 residues. The ends lost 0 bases at V and 3 bases at J; junction bases unmatched: 0. CDR3 amino acids: CASSEADRGHTGELFF. DNA of the CDR3: TGTGCCAGCAGTGAAGCGGACAGGGGGCACACCGGGGAGCTGTTTTTT.

V gene TRBV28 combines with J gene TRBJ2-2, with TRBD2 matching over 12 bases. The CDR3 loop spans 16 amino acids. Germline V gene sequence: CDR1 MDHEN, CDR2 SYDVKM. V gave up 3 bases and J gave up 5 bases; unmatched junction bases: 4. Here the CDR3 DNA reads TGTGCCAGCAGTTTTGGGCTAGCGGGGGGGACCGGGGAGCTGTTTTTT. Amino acid sequence: CASSFGLAGGTGELFF.

V gene TRBV12-5 combines with J gene TRBJ2-1; TRBD2 agrees at 10 bases. The germline gives CDR1 LGHNT, CDR2 FRNRAP. This CDR3 is built from 19 residues. J gave up 8 bases and V 1 base, and 17 bases lay outside the gene matches. CDR3 coding DNA: TGTGCTAGTGGTTTGGCGCTGTCCCAAGCGGGGGGGCCCGTCGATGAGCAGTTCTTC. Residues: CASGLALSQAGGPVDEQFF.

This clone turned up a few times. This chain connects TRBV5-6 to TRBJ2-7; 7 positions agree with TRBD1. Germline CDR1 is SGHDT and CDR2 is YYEEEE. The CDR3 spans 15 residues. J was trimmed by 3 bases and V by 4 bases; bases with no gene match: 10. This CDR3 reads CASSPMGDSLYEQYF. CDR3 in DNA: TGTGCCAGCAGCCCGATGGGGGACAGCCTCTACGAGCAGTACTTC.

Turning to this clone: The sample contains more than one DNA sequence encoding this CDR3. The chain couples TRBV7-3 to TRBJ2-1; a weak D match, TRBD2 (6 bases). The CDR3 covers 15 residues. Germline CDR1 and CDR2: SGHTA and FQGTGA. The ends were cut back, 4 bases at V and 12 bases at J, with 22 bases in the middle. This chain's CDR3 is CASSSGGPQPLGQFF. The DNA of the CDR3 is TGTGCCAGCAGCTCCGGGGGTCCCCAACCGCTTGGGCAGTTCTTC. Variable domain in full (rest from reference TRBV7-3 and TRBJ2-1): GAGVSQTPSNKVTEKGKYVELRCDPISGHTALYWYRQSLGQGPEFLIYFQGTGAADDSGLPNDRFFAVRPEGSVSTLKIQRTERGDSAVYLCASSSGGPQPLGQFFGPGTRLTVL.

This clone was observed once. CDR3 coding DNA: TGCGCCAGCAGAGGGGTTTTGGAGGGAATCACAGATACGCAGTATTTT. Protein product: CASRGVLEGITDTQYF. The chain has TRBV5-1 and TRBJ2-3, with D possibly TRBD2 on 6 matching bases. V lost 5 bases to trimming and J lost 2 bases, with 18 bases between them. This CDR3 is 16 amino acids long. Germline values: CDR1 SGHRS, CDR2 YFSETQ.

This chain connects TRBV7-2 to TRBJ2-3; 9 bases are shared with TRBD2. CDR3 size: 16 residues. Trimming removed 1 base from V and 4 bases from J; junction bases left unmatched: 6. The germline V gene has CDR1 SGHTA and CDR2 FQGNSA. The DNA of the CDR3 is TGTGCCAGCAGCTTAGTGGCGGGGGGGCTCGCAGATACGCAGTATTTT. As protein: CASSLVAGGLADTQYF.

V and J are TRBV7-9 and TRBJ2-7; 10 bases agree with TRBD2. Per the germline V gene, CDR1 is SEHNR and CDR2 is FQNEAQ (reference sequence). Germline trimming cut 7 bases from V and 6 bases from J; bases unmatched to any gene: 12. This CDR3 has 15 amino acids. The CDR3 DNA sequence: TGTGCCAGCACCATAGCGGGAGGTACAGGGGTCGAGCAGTACTTC. Translation gives CASTIAGGTGVEQYF.

Only a few counts were recorded for this clone. The chain employs TRBV5-5 and TRBJ2-3; 8 bases align to TRBD1. The CDR3 sequence is 16 residues long. Germline-derived CDR1 and CDR2 are SGHKS and YYEKEE (reference sequence). V lost 5 bases, J lost 5 bases, and 13 bases stayed unmatched. CDR3 sequence (DNA): TGTGCCAGCAGAAGTACAGGGGGACACACAGGAGATACGCAGTATTTT. Translating it yields CASRSTGGHTGDTQYF.

The chain combines TRBV2 with TRBJ1-3; maybe TRBD1 (5 bases). V was shortened by 7 bases and J by 8 bases, with 12 bases between the two germline ends. Looked up from germline, CDR1 is SNHLY and CDR2 is FYNNEI. This CDR3 spans 12 amino acids. Written as DNA, the CDR3 is TGTGCCAGCACCTCGGGACTCCACACCATATATTTT. It yields the protein CASTSGLHTIYF.

The chain is built from TRBV7-6 and TRBJ1-1; D is possibly TRBD1 (6 bases). The CDR3 contains 14 residues. Germline assignment: CDR1 SGHVS and CDR2 FNYEAQ. V lost 5 bases and J lost 5, with 15 bases in between. CDR3 DNA: TGTGCCAGCAGCCCACTTACAGGGTTAACTGAAGCTTTCTTT. Protein: CASSPLTGLTEAFF.